The 21 T cell receptor beta chains given below trace back to one sample, sequenced in a study of blood T cell repertoires in COVID-19. The protocol was immunoSEQ multiplex PCR, while the TCRdb copy is restricted to in-frame clones and leaves out a portion. The sample carries about 34,000 clones, roughly 74% recorded once. Material: peripheral blood. All receptors come from an elderly man with active or convalescent COVID-19.

The CDR3 sequence is CASNPGYNEQFF. The CDR3, as DNA: TGTGCCAGCAATCCAGGGTACAATGAGCAGTTCTTC. J is TRBJ2-1 and V is TRBV28, with D tentatively TRBD1 (5 bases). The V gene lost 7 bases and the J gene lost 4 bases, with 8 bases spanning the gap. The CDR3 is 12 residues long. The germline V gene has CDR1 MDHEN and CDR2 SYDVKM.

The CDR3 DNA reads as TGTGCCAGCAGTTTAGCCTTGGCGGGTAGGATGTACAATGAGCAGTTCTTC. Amino acids: CASSLALAGRMYNEQFF. This chain connects TRBV28 to TRBJ2-1; the D gene is possibly TRBD2 (5 bases). Germline V gene lookup returns CDR1 MDHEN and CDR2 SYDVKM. Trimming cost V 2 bases and J 4 bases, with 18 bases left between them. The length of the CDR3 is 17 residues.

This clone came up once. V is TRBV21-1 and J is TRBJ2-5; no check of the table's D call, TRBD1, against the DNA was made. TRBV21-1 is a pseudogene. The CDR3 spans 14 residues. The CDR3 spells CAQTPGQMEETQYF. As DNA, the CDR3 is TGTGCCCAAACGCCGGGACAGATGGAAGAGACCCAGTACTTC.

The table lists this clone with a few counts. V usage is TRBV7-2 and J usage is TRBJ2-1; 11 nucleotides line up with TRBD1. The germline gives CDR1 SGHTA, CDR2 FQGNSA. With 6 bases clipped from V and 8 bases from J, the junction kept 9 bases outside the gene matches. This CDR3 has 15 amino acids. Here the CDR3 DNA reads TGTGCCAGCAGGTCACCGGGACAGGGGGGATATGAGCAGTTCTTC. Protein sequence: CASRSPGQGGYEQFF.

This clone came up a few times. This chain links TRBV4-2 with TRBJ2-2, with TRBD1 identical over 8 bases. The V segment lost 1 base and the J segment 6 bases; nucleotides outside the gene matches: 7. The CDR3 loop spans 16 amino acids. CDR1 is LGHNA and CDR2 is YNFKEQ in the germline V gene. The CDR3: CASSQAQGAGSGELFF. CDR3 DNA sequence: TGTGCCAGCAGCCAAGCGCAGGGGGCAGGTTCCGGGGAGCTGTTTTTT.

This clone was observed a few times. The rearrangement joins TRBV4-2 to TRBJ2-7, with 8 positions matching TRBD1. V lost 4 bases to trimming and J lost 4 bases; unmatched junction nucleotides: 3. Per the germline V gene, CDR1 is LGHNA and CDR2 is YNFKEQ. The length of the CDR3 is 13 residues. The DNA of the CDR3 is TGTGCCAGCAGCCGGAGACAGGGGTACGAGCAGTACTTC. Translated: CASSRRQGYEQYF.

This CDR3 is CASSRDLSSYNSPLHF. CDR3 sequence (DNA): TGTGCCAGCAGCCGAGACTTAAGCTCCTATAATTCACCCCTCCACTTT. The chain recombines TRBV28 with TRBJ1-6; D is uncertain. The V gene lost 6 bases and the J gene lost 0 bases, with 12 bases spanning the gap. The CDR3 runs 16 residues. From germline, CDR1 is MDHEN and CDR2 SYDVKM.

The CDR3 nucleotides are TGCGCCAGCAGCTGGGGGACAGGGAGTTACGATGAGCAGTTCTTC. This encodes CASSWGTGSYDEQFF. This chain joins TRBV5-1 and TRBJ2-1, with 9 bases aligning to TRBD1. This CDR3 contains 15 residues. Germline assignment: CDR1 SGHRS and CDR2 YFSETQ. J gave up 8 bases and V 3 bases, and 9 bases lay outside the gene matches.

The chain carries TRBV6-5 and TRBJ1-2; 7 nucleotides match TRBD1. The V and J ends lost 2 bases and 3 bases, in that order; junction bases with no gene match: 3. Per germline, CDR1 MNHEY and CDR2 SVGAGI. The CDR3 has 14 amino acids. The chain's CDR3 is CASSYAGTDYGYTF. The CDR3 bases are TGTGCCAGCAGTTACGCTGGGACAGACTATGGCTACACCTTC.

The J gene is TRBJ2-1, the V gene TRBV19; 9 nucleotides match TRBD1. The CDR3 runs 13 residues. Per germline, CDR1 LNHDA and CDR2 SQIVND (reference sequence). J was trimmed by 6 bases and V by 4 bases; bases with no gene match: 1. The CDR3 nucleotides are TGTGCCAGTAGTAAGACAGGGGGCAATGAGCAGTTCTTC. The encoded protein is CASSKTGGNEQFF.

The V gene is TRBV19, the J gene TRBJ2-1; D ambiguous. V was pared by 1 base and J by 7 bases, with 8 bases between. Germline assignment: CDR1 LNHDA and CDR2 SQIVND (reference sequence). This CDR3 is 13 amino acids long. The CDR3 here is CASSIARENEQFF. The CDR3 nucleotides are TGTGCCAGTAGTATAGCGCGCGAGAATGAGCAGTTCTTC.

There are a few counts of this clone. The chain has TRBV2 and TRBJ2-1; TRBD2 aligns across 12 bases. The CDR3 covers 16 residues. Germline assignment: CDR1 SNHLY and CDR2 FYNNEI. J gave up 8 bases and V 0 bases, and 5 bases lay outside the gene matches. CDR3 amino acids: CASSEALAGGKDEQFF. CDR3 coding DNA: TGTGCCAGCAGTGAAGCACTAGCGGGAGGTAAGGATGAGCAGTTCTTC.

This rearrangement joins TRBV5-1 to TRBJ2-2, with D possibly matching TRBD2 (6 bases). The CDR3 runs to 15 residues. Trimming stripped 4 bases from V and 7 bases from J, with 17 bases between. Germline V lookup: CDR1 SGHRS, CDR2 YFSETQ. The CDR3 nucleotides are TGCGCCAGCAGCGGAGTACTAGCCGCGAACGGGGAGCTGTTTTTT. It specifies CASSGVLAANGELFF.

This clone was detected only a few times. The chain uses TRBV4-1 and TRBJ2-2; 12 bases match TRBD2. J lost 2 bases, V lost 0 bases, and 7 bases had no gene match. Germline V gene lookup returns CDR1 MGHRA and CDR2 YSYEKL. This CDR3 spans 19 amino acids. CDR3 sequence: CASSQEYLAGGRNTGELFF. Written as DNA, the CDR3 is TGCGCCAGCAGCCAAGAGTACCTAGCGGGAGGGCGAAACACCGGGGAGCTGTTTTTT.

This clone was seen only a few times. In DNA, the CDR3 is TGTGCCAGCAGTTACCTGGGACTAGCGGGATACAATGAGCAGTTCTTC. Translated, it gives CASSYLGLAGYNEQFF. The V call is TRBV6-2 or TRBV6-3, the J call TRBJ2-1; 13 bases align to TRBD2. CDR3 length equals 16 residues. Unmatched junction bases numbered 2, after V lost 2 bases and J lost 4 bases. Looked up from germline, CDR1 is MNHEY and CDR2 is SVGEGT.

This chain uses TRBV9 with TRBJ2-2; 7 bases line up with TRBD2. The J segment lost 7 bases and the V segment lost 3 bases, leaving 12 bases of the junction unmatched. Germline V CDR1 and CDR2: SGDLS, YYNGEE. CDR3 size: 16 residues. In DNA form, the CDR3 reads TGTGCCAGCAGCGATCCTGCGACTAGCTTTAACGGGGAGCTGTTTTTT. Protein: CASSDPATSFNGELFF.

This clone came up a few times. This chain connects TRBV7-2 to TRBJ2-7; 9 bases are a match to TRBD2. The V and J ends lost 5 bases and 5 bases, in that order; junction bases with no gene match: 7. This CDR3 is built from 14 residues. Germline assignment: CDR1 SGHTA and CDR2 FQGNSA. CDR3 sequence reads: CASSRTSGLDEQYF. The CDR3 DNA reads TGTGCCAGCAGCCGCACTAGCGGGCTCGACGAGCAGTACTTC.

This chain joins TRBV30 and TRBJ2-3; 12 positions match TRBD2. Germline CDR1 GTSNPN, CDR2 SVGIG (reference sequence). CDR3 length: 17 residues. The V gene end was trimmed by 0 bases and the J gene end by 2 bases; junction bases not matched to a gene: 6. The CDR3 sequence: CAWSVSRTSGATDTQYF. CDR3 sequence (DNA): TGTGCCTGGAGTGTATCAAGGACTAGCGGGGCCACAGATACGCAGTATTTT. The whole variable domain, remainder taken from reference TRBV30 and TRBJ2-3, is SQTIHQWPATLVQPVGSPLSLECTVEGTSNPNLYWYRQAAGRGLQLLFYSVGIGQISSEVPQNLSASRPQDRQFILSSKKLLLSDSGFYLCAWSVSRTSGATDTQYFGPGTRLTVL.

The V and J genes are TRBV5-1 and TRBJ2-7; 7 bases map to TRBD1. The ends lost 4 bases at V and 2 bases at J; junction bases unmatched: 9. CDR3 length: 15 residues. Germline values: CDR1 SGHRS, CDR2 YFSETQ. This CDR3 reads CASSRTGEMAYEQYF. The DNA for the CDR3 is TGCGCCAGCAGCCGGACAGGAGAGATGGCCTACGAGCAGTACTTC.

The count of this clone is one. The chain couples TRBV11-2 to TRBJ2-7; 10 bases match TRBD1. Trimming took 4 bases from V and 1 from J; bases not matched to a gene: 1. The CDR3 length is 14 residues. Germline values: CDR1 SGHAT, CDR2 FQNNGV. The CDR3 nucleotides are TGTGCCAGCAGCTGGACAGGGGGGTCCTACGAGCAGTACTTC. Translating it yields CASSWTGGSYEQYF.

This rearrangement joins TRBV29-1 to TRBJ2-1; 10 bases match TRBD1. This CDR3 has 14 residues. CDR1 SQVTM and CDR2 ANQGSEA come from the germline V gene. V was clipped by 4 bases and J by 6 bases; unmatched bases: 6. CDR3 sequence reads: CSVVWDRGINEQFF. The CDR3 DNA reads TGCAGCGTTGTATGGGACAGGGGAATCAATGAGCAGTTCTTC.